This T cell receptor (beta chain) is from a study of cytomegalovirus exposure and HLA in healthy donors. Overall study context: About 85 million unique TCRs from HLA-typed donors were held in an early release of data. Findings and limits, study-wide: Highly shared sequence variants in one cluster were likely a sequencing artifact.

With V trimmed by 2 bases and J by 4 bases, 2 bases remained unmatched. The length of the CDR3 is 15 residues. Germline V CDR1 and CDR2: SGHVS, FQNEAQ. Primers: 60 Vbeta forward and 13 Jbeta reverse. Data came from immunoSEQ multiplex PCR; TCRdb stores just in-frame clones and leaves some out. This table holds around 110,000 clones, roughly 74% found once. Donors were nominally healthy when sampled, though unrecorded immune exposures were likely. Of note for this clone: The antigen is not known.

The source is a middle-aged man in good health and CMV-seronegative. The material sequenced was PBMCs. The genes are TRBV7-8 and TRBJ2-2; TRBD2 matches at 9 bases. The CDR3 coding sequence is TGTGCCAGCAGCTTACTTAGCGGGGGCACCGGGGAGCTGTTTTTT. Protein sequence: CASSLLSGGTGELFF.